This entry lists 9 T cell receptor beta chains sequenced from one sample in a study of cytomegalovirus exposure and HLA in healthy donors. This PCR relied on a set of 60 Vbeta primers and 13 Jbeta primers. Clones were read by immunoSEQ multiplex PCR, and TCRdb kept only the in-frame ones, dropping some. This table holds about 130,000 clones, 65% to 80% found once. Sequencing was done on a sample of PBMCs. Every receptor here comes from a woman aged 35 to 49 in good health and CMV-seronegative.

This rearrangement joins TRBV27 to TRBJ2-4; 11 nucleotides align to TRBD2. This CDR3 has 18 residues. V lost 5 bases, J lost 1 base, and 10 bases stayed unmatched. Looked up from germline, CDR1 is MNHEY and CDR2 is SMNVEV (reference sequence). The CDR3, as DNA: TGTGCCAGCAGTCCGACTAGCGGGGCCCTTGGGGCCAAAAACATTCAGTACTTC. Translation: CASSPTSGALGAKNIQYF.

The gene calls are TRBV19 and TRBJ2-2, with 8 bases that match TRBD1. Germline V lookup: CDR1 LNHDA, CDR2 SQIVND (reference sequence). Trimming cost V 3 bases and J 6 bases; bases outside gene matches: 6. The CDR3 loop spans 15 amino acids. CDR3 DNA sequence: TGTGCCAGTAGTATTCGTACAGGGGGATCCGGGGAGCTGTTTTTT. This translates into CASSIRTGGSGELFF.

In its sample, this clone was seen once. The chain carries TRBV6-5 and TRBJ1-1; D possibly corresponds to TRBD1 (6 bases). The CDR3 covers 13 residues. The V gene's germline CDR1 is MNHEY and CDR2 SVGAGI. The V gene lost 4 bases and the J gene lost 5 bases, with 11 bases spanning the gap. The CDR3 loop reads CASSSNQGTEAFF. CDR3 sequence (DNA): TGTGCCAGCAGTTCAAACCAGGGGACTGAAGCTTTCTTT.

The V call is TRBV7-9, the J call TRBJ2-3; 9 bases are a match to TRBD2. Germline assignment: CDR1 SEHNR and CDR2 FQNEAQ (reference sequence). V dropped 5 bases and J dropped 0; count of bases not matched to a gene: 15. The CDR3 is 19 amino acids. In DNA form, the CDR3 reads TGTGCCAGCAGCAGACTCCCAGCGGGGGGTCGTGCTAGCACAGATACGCAGTATTTT. Translating it yields CASSRLPAGGRASTDTQYF.

This clone was observed a few times. Distinct nucleotide sequences in the sample also encode this CDR3. The V and J genes are TRBV30 and TRBJ1-1, with 7 bases identical to TRBD1. V lost 2 bases and J lost 6; bases outside the gene matches: 6. The CDR3 has 13 amino acids. The germline gives CDR1 GTSNPN, CDR2 SVGIG (reference sequence). The CDR3 is CAWSTQGGAEAFF. CDR3 nucleotides: TGTGCCTGGAGTACCCAGGGGGGCGCTGAAGCTTTCTTT.

This clone has only a few counts. The chain links TRBV6-5 to TRBJ1-2, with D possibly matching TRBD1 (5 bases). CDR1 is MNHEY and CDR2 is SVGAGI in the germline V gene. V was cut by 2 bases and J by 5 bases, with 15 bases left in between. This CDR3 is built from 15 residues. The DNA of the CDR3 is TGTGCCAGCAGTTACGATGGGAAGGGGAGGTATGGCTACACCTTC. Translation: CASSYDGKGRYGYTF.

This chain links TRBV27 with TRBJ1-6; 11 nucleotides match TRBD1. Looked up from germline, CDR1 is MNHEY and CDR2 is SMNVEV (reference sequence). This CDR3 region has 17 residues. V lost 2 bases and J lost 4; bases outside the gene matches: 4. CDR3 coding DNA: TGTGCCAGCAGTTTAATTCGGGACAGGGGGTATAATTCACCCCTCCACTTT. Protein product: CASSLIRDRGYNSPLHF.

This clone is labeled medium-sized. The chain recombines TRBV5-6 with TRBJ2-7; possibly TRBD2 for D (5 bases). Trimming removed 0 bases from V and 3 bases from J, with 10 bases in between. This CDR3 has 14 amino acids. Germline V CDR1 and CDR2: SGHDT, YYEEEE. This CDR3 is CASSLGGLNYEQYF. DNA of the CDR3: TGTGCCAGCAGCTTGGGAGGACTGAACTACGAGCAGTACTTC.

The chain joins TRBV14 to TRBJ2-1, with 9 bases aligning to TRBD2. The CDR3 totals 17 residues. Germline V gene data show CDR1 as SGHDN and CDR2 as FVKESK. Trimming cost V 4 bases and J 1 base; bases outside gene matches: 8. The CDR3 DNA reads as TGTGCCAGCAGCCCCCGGCTAGCGGGGAAATCCTACAATGAGCAGTTCTTC. This translates into CASSPRLAGKSYNEQFF.